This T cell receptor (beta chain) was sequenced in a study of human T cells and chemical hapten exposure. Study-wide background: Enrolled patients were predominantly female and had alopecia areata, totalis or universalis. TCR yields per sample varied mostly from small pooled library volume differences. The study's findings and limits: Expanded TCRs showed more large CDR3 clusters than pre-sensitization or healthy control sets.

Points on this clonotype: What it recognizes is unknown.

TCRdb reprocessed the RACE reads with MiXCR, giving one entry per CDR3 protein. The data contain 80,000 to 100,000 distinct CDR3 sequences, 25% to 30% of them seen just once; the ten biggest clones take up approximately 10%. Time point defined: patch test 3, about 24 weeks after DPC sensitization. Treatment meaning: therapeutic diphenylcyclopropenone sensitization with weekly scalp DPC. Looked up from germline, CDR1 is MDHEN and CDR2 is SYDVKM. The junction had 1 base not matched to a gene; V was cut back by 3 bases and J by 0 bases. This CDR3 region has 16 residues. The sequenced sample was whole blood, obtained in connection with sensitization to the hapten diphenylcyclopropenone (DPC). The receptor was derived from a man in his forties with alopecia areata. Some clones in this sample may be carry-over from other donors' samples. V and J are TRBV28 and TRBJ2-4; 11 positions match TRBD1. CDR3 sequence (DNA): TGTGCCAGCAGTTTGGGACAGGGGGTAGCCAAAAACATTCAGTACTTC. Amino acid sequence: CASSLGQGVAKNIQYF.